The T cell receptor (beta chain) under discussion was sequenced for a study of blood T cells in healthy people across ages. A J-beta primer mix and a sample-barcoded 5' primer were used in a second PCR of about 7 to 12 cycles. MiXCR, applied by TCRdb to the 5' RACE reads, yields one record per CDR3 protein. Found here are about 840,000 distinct CDR3 sequences, roughly 28% of them singletons; the top ten hold around 9.6%. It was around 10 milliliters of peripheral blood that were drawn from each donor. As to this clonotype: Mismatch with germline at one junction end may stem from a read error.

The sample was also linked to a second study, of T cells of mothers and their children.

The receptor comes from a woman aged 40-49 years in good health. Sequencing used blood.

This CDR3 reads CASSEGPRAYEQYF. CDR3 in DNA: TGTGCCAGCAGCGAAGGGCCCCGGGCCTACGAGCAGTACTTC. The chain employs TRBV5-1 and TRBJ2-7; D remains unclear. Germline assignment: CDR1 SGHRS and CDR2 YFSETQ. CDR3 size: 14 residues.